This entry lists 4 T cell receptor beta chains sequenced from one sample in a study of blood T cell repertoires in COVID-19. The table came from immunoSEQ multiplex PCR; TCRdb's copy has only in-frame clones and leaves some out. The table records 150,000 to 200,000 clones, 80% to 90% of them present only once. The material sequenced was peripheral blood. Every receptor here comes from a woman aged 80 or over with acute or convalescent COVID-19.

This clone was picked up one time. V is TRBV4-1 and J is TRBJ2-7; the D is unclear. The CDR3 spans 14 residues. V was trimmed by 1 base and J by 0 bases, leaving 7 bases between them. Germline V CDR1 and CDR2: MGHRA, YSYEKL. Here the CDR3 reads CASSQAESSYEQYF. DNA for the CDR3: TGCGCCAGCAGCCAAGCCGAGAGCTCCTACGAGCAGTACTTC.

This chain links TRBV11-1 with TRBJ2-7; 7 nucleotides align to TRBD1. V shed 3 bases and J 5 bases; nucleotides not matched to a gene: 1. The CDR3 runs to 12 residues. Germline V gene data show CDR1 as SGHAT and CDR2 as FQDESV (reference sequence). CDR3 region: CASSFQGDEQYF. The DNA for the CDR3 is TGTGCCAGCAGCTTCCAGGGGGACGAGCAGTACTTC.

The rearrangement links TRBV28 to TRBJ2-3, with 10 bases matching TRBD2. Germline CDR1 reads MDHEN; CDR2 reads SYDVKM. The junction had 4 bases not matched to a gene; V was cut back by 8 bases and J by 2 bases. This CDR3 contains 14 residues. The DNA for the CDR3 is TGTGCCAGCCTGACTAGCGGGCCCACAGATACGCAGTATTTT. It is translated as CASLTSGPTDTQYF. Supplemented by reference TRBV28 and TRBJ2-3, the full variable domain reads DVKVTQSSRYLVKRTGEKVFLECVQDMDHENMFWYRQDPGLGLRLIYFSYDVKMKEKGDIPEGYSVSREKKERFSLILESASTNQTSMYLCASLTSGPTDTQYFGPGTRLTVL.

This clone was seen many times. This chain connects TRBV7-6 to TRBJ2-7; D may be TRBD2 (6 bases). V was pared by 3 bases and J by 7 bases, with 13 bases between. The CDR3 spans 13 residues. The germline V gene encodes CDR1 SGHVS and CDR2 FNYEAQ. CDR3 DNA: TGTGCCAGCAGCTTGGGCTCGGGGGAGGAGCAGTACTTC. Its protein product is CASSLGSGEEQYF.